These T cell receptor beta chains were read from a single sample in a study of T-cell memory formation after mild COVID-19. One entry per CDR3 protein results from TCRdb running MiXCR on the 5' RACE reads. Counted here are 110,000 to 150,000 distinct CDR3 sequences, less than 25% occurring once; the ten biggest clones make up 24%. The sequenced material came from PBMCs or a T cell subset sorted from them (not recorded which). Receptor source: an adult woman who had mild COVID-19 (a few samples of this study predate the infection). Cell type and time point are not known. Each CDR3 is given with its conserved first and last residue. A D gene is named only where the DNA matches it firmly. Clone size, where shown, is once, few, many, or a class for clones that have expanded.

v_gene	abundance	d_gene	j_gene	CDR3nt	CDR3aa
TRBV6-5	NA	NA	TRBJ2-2	TGTGCCAGCACGGGTCGATCGGGGAACACCGGGGAGCTGTTTTTT	CASTGRSGNTGELFF
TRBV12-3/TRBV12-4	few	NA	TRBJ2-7	TGTGCCAGCAGTTTTGCCCCTAACGAGCAGTACTTC	CASSFAPNEQYF
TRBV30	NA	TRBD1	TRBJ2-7	TGTGCCTGGAGCCGGGACAGCATCGAGCAGTACTTC	CAWSRDSIEQYF
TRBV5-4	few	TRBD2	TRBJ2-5	TGTGCCAGCATCGAACTAGCGGGAGAGGCCGGGGAGACCCAGTACTTC	CASIELAGEAGETQYF
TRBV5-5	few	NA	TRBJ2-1	TGTGCCAGCACCGATCGACCCACCCAGTTCAATGAGCAGTTCTTC	CASTDRPTQFNEQFF
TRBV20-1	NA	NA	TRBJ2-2	TGCAGTGCTAGAGATGGGGGAGTGGAGACCGGGGAGCTGTTTTTT	CSARDGGVETGELFF
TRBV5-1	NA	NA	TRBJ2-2	TGCGCCAGTAGGACAAGCACGAACACCGGGGAGCTGTTTTTT	CASRTSTNTGELFF
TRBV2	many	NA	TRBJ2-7	TGTGCCAGCAGTGGAGACTTCGACAGGCCCGCCTCCTACGAGCAGTACTTC	CASSGDFDRPASYEQYF
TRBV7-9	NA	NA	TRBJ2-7	TGTGCCAGCAGCCTTAACTACGAGCAGTACTTC	CASSLNYEQYF
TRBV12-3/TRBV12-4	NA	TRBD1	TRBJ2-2	TGTGCCAGCAGTTTATCCGACAGGGGAATTAGCACCGGGGAGCTGTTTTTT	CASSLSDRGISTGELFF
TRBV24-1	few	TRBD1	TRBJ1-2	TGTGCCACCAGTGAAGCTCGGACAGGGAACTATGGCTACACCTTC	CATSEARTGNYGYTF
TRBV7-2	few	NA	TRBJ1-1	TGTGCCAGCAGCCCGAGGGGGATCACTGAAGCTTTCTTT	CASSPRGITEAFF
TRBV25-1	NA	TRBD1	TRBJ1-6	TGTGCCAGCAGTGAATTCGGGACAGGGGATAATTCACCCCTCCACTTT	CASSEFGTGDNSPLHF
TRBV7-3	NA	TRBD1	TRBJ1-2	TGTGCCAGCAGCCCGACGACAGGGAACTATGGCTACACCTTC	CASSPTTGNYGYTF
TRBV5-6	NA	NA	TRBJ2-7	TGTGCCAGCAGCCGCAGGATCTACGAGCAGTACTTC	CASSRRIYEQYF
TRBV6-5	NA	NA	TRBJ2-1	TGTGCCAGCAGCAGGGTCTCCTACAATGAGCAGTTCTTC	CASSRVSYNEQFF
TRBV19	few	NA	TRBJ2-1	TGTGCCAGTAGTATAGGGAGGTACAATGAGCAGTTCTTC	CASSIGRYNEQFF
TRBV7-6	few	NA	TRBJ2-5	TGTGCCAGCAGCCGAATGGGTGGCGCCTTGGAGACCCAGTACTTC	CASSRMGGALETQYF
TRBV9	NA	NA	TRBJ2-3	TGTGCCAGCAACCAGTGGCGCGGCACAGATACGCAGTATTTT	CASNQWRGTDTQYF
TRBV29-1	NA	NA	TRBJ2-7	TGCAGCGTTGAAGTCTCGGTCCTCTCCTACGAGCAGTACTTC	CSVEVSVLSYEQYF
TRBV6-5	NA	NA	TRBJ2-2	TGTGCCAGCAGTTACGAAGTCGGGTGGGGCAGCACCGGGGAGCTGTTTTTT	CASSYEVGWGSTGELFF
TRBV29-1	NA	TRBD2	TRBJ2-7	TGCAGCGTTGAAGGCGGGAGTGGCTACGAGCAGTACTTC	CSVEGGSGYEQYF
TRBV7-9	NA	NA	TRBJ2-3	TGTGCCAGCAGCTTACCGTACACAGATACGCAGTATTTT	CASSLPYTDTQYF
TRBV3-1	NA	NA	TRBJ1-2	TGTGCCAGCAGCCAAGAGGCATGGAACTATGGCTACACCTTC	CASSQEAWNYGYTF
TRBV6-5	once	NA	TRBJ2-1	TGTGCCAGCAGTTATAGAGGGTTGAATGAGCAGTTCTTC	CASSYRGLNEQFF
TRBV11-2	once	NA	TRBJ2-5	TGTGCCAGCAGCTTATTAGATAACGGGGAGACCCAGTACTTC	CASSLLDNGETQYF
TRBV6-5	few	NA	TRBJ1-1	TGTGCCAGCAGTTACTCGGAAGGGGCATTTAGGAACACTGAAGCTTTCTTT	CASSYSEGAFRNTEAFF
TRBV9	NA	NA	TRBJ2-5	TGTGCCAGCAGCGTAGCTGCGGGGGCGGCCCAAGAGACCCAGTACTTC	CASSVAAGAAQETQYF
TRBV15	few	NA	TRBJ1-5	TGTGCCACCAGCAGAGAATTGGATTACCATGGGAATCAGCCCCAGCATTTT	CATSRELDYHGNQPQHF
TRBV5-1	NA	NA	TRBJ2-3	TGCGCCAGCAGCTTGGAGTCGTACACAGATACGCAGTATTTT	CASSLESYTDTQYF
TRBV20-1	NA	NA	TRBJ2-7	TGCAGTGCCACGACTGGGGAGAACTCCTACGAGCAGTACTTC	CSATTGENSYEQYF
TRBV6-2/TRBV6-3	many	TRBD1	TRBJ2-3	TGTGCCAGCAGTCCATACCGGGACAGGGGCCGCGATACGCAGTATTTT	CASSPYRDRGRDTQYF
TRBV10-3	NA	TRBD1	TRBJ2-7	TGTGCCATCACCTTGGACAGGGGTTACGAGCAGTACTTC	CAITLDRGYEQYF
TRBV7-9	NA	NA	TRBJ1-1	TGTGCCAGCGGGGAGGGGTGGCCGGGCGTCGCTTTCTTT	CASGEGWPGVAFF
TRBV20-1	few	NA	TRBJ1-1	TGCAGTGCTGACGCGGTGGCTGAAGCTTTCTTT	CSADAVAEAFF
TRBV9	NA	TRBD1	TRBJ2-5	TGTGCCAGCAGCGAGGGGGCAGGGGAGACCCAGTACTTC	CASSEGAGETQYF
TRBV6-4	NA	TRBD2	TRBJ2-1	TGTGCCAGCAGTGACTCTGGGACTAGTCATATAAGTGAGCAGTTCTTC	CASSDSGTSHISEQFF
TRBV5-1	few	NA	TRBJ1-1	TGCGCCAGCAGCTTGGCTGGGGGAGGCACTGAAGCTTTCTTT	CASSLAGGGTEAFF
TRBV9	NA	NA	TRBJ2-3	TGTGCCAGCAGCGTAGACGGACGCACAGATACGCAGTATTTT	CASSVDGRTDTQYF
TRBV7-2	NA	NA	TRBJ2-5	TGTGCCAGCAGCTTCCGATTAAGCGATCTAGCTCGGCAAGAGACCCAGTACTTC	CASSFRLSDLARQETQYF
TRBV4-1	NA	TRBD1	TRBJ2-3	TGCGCCAGCAGCCCGGACAGGGGAGTTCCAGATACGCAGTATTTT	CASSPDRGVPDTQYF
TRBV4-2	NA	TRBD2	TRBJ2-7	TGTGCCAGCAGCCAAGCGGGAGGTTCGAGCGAGCAGTACTTC	CASSQAGGSSEQYF
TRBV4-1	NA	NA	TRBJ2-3	TGCGCCAGCAGCCAAGTGTCAGGACTCACAGATACGCAGTATTTT	CASSQVSGLTDTQYF
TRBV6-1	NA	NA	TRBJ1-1	TGTGCCAGCAGGTACACTGAAGCTTTCTTT	CASRYTEAFF
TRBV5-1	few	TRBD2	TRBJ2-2	TGCGCCAGCAGCTTGCTGCGGGGGGGCCAAACCGGGGAGCTGTTTTTT	CASSLLRGGQTGELFF
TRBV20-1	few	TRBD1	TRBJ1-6	TGCAGTGCCCACCAGAACCAGGGGGATAATTCACCCCTCCACTTT	CSAHQNQGDNSPLHF
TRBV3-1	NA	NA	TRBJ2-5	TGTGCCAGCAGCCAAGTAGGACCGATACAAGAGACCCAGTACTTC	CASSQVGPIQETQYF
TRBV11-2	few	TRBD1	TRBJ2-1	TGTGCCAGCAGCCGGACAGGGGGAGTCTACAATGAGCAGTTCTTC	CASSRTGGVYNEQFF
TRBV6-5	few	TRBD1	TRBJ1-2	TGTGCCAGCAGTTACCTTCCGACAGGGGTCGGCTACACCTTC	CASSYLPTGVGYTF